The 22 T cell receptor beta chains below were found in one sample sequenced in a study of patients and donors after allogeneic stem cell transplantation. TCRdb itself ran the RT-PCR reads through MiXCR, one entry per CDR3 protein. The sample lists roughly 960,000 distinct CDR3 sequences, 18% occurring once. The material sequenced was blood, either unsorted or a sorted T cell fraction (not recorded which). Every receptor here comes from a human donor who was either an allogeneic HSCT recipient or a stem cell or donor lymphocyte infusion donor (not recorded which). It is not recorded whose cells these are; they may come from a transplant donor.

A few counts support this clonotype. The J gene is TRBJ2-3, the V gene TRBV5-1, with 9 nucleotides matching TRBD2. Germline V gene lookup returns CDR1 SGHRS and CDR2 YFSETQ. The trim removed 6 bases at V and 7 bases at J, leaving 6 bases unmatched. This CDR3 region has 13 residues. CDR3 sequence (DNA): TGCGCCAGCACCGCGGGAGGGTGGAATACGCAGTATTTT. Protein sequence: CASTAGGWNTQYF. The full variable domain, rest sourced from reference TRBV5-1 and TRBJ2-3, is KAGVTQTPRYLIKTRGQQVTLSCSPISGHRSVSWYQQTPGQGLQFLFEYFSETQRNKGNFPGRFSGRQFSNSRSEMNVSTLELGDSALYLCASTAGGWNTQYFGPGTRLTVL.

This clonotype has a handful of counts. The rearrangement uses TRBV9 and TRBJ1-2; a possible D gene is TRBD1 (5 bases). The CDR3 has 14 residues. V was cut by 6 bases and J by 4 bases, with 16 bases left in between. The V gene's germline CDR1 is SGDLS and CDR2 YYNGEE. Here the CDR3 DNA reads TGTGCCAGCAAAGCCGGCACAGGCGCCTATGGCTACACCTTC. Translated, it gives CASKAGTGAYGYTF. Looking up the rest from reference TRBV9 and TRBJ1-2 gives the full variable domain: DSGVTQTPKHLITATGQRVTLRCSPRSGDLSVYWYQQSLDQGLQFLIQYYNGEERAKGNILERFSAQQFPDLHSELNLSSLELGDSALYFCASKAGTGAYGYTFGSGTRLTVV.

There are a few counts of this clonotype. The V call is TRBV29-1, the J call TRBJ2-3, with TRBD2 as a possible D gene (6 bases). With 4 bases removed from V and 4 bases from J, the gap between germline ends came to 12 bases. From germline, CDR1 is SQVTM and CDR2 ANQGSEA. This CDR3 spans 13 amino acids. CDR3 nucleotides: TGCAGCGTTGGCCAGGGAGGTGCAGATACGCAGTATTTT. Translation: CSVGQGGADTQYF.

This chain connects TRBV4-3 to TRBJ1-6, with D unresolved. Per germline, CDR1 LGHNA and CDR2 YSLEER. V was trimmed by 3 bases and J by 7 bases, leaving 7 bases between them. CDR3 size: 13 residues. The CDR3 nucleotides read TGCGCCAGCAGCCAGCCCCCGAATTCACCCCTCCACTTT. Amino acid sequence: CASSQPPNSPLHF.

The chain couples TRBV7-2 to TRBJ2-5, with D possibly matching TRBD2 (5 bases). The V end was cut by 5 bases, the J end by 5 bases, with 18 bases between. CDR1 and CDR2 from the germline V gene are SGHTA and FQGNSA. The length of the CDR3 is 15 residues. CDR3 sequence reads: CASSPSGRGSETQYF. The CDR3, as DNA: TGTGCCAGCAGCCCATCCGGCCGCGGGTCGGAGACCCAGTACTTC.

This clonotype was counted many times. The V and J genes are TRBV12-3 or TRBV12-4 and TRBJ2-1; D is perhaps TRBD1 or TRBD2 (6 bases each). The CDR3 runs to 14 residues. V lost 5 bases, J lost 10 bases, and 18 bases lay in between. CDR3 protein: CASSRNGGLGEQFF. CDR3 in DNA: TGTGCCAGCAGTCGAAATGGGGGGCTAGGGGAGCAGTTCTTC.

A few counts support this clonotype. This sequence joins TRBV20-1 and TRBJ2-1, with TRBD2 identical over 10 bases. V lost 3 bases and J lost 7; bases outside the gene matches: 3. This CDR3 comprises 13 residues. Per the germline V gene, CDR1 is DFQATT and CDR2 is SNEGSKA (reference sequence). DNA for the CDR3: TGCAGTGCTAGCACTAGCGGGGATAATGAGCAGTTCTTC. Translation gives CSASTSGDNEQFF.

A few counts support this clonotype. CDR3 sequence (DNA): TGTGCCAGCAGTCGGACAGGGGGCAAAAACATTCAGTACTTC. Translating gives CASSRTGGKNIQYF. This chain joins TRBV6-2 or TRBV6-3 and TRBJ2-4, with 10 positions matching TRBD1. This CDR3 region has 14 residues. Germline V gene data show CDR1 as MNHEY and CDR2 as SVGEGT. V lost 5 bases, J lost 3 bases, and 1 base stayed unmatched.

This clonotype was seen a handful of times. V gene TRBV20-1 combines with J gene TRBJ2-7, with 7 bases fitting TRBD1. Germline V gene lookup returns CDR1 DFQATT and CDR2 SNEGSKA (reference sequence). Trimming removed 5 bases from V and 3 bases from J; junction bases left unmatched: 7. The CDR3 runs 13 residues. CDR3 bases: TGCAGTGCTCCACGGCCAGGGGGCTACGAGCAGTACTTC. Translated, it gives CSAPRPGGYEQYF.

V is TRBV7-9 and J is TRBJ2-5; D is ambiguous. The CDR3 sequence is 13 residues long. Trimming shortened V by 5 bases and J by 1 base, and 8 bases separated the two germline ends. CDR1 and CDR2 (germline): SEHNR, FQNEAQ (reference sequence). CDR3 in amino acids: CASSPRAQETQYF. The CDR3, as DNA: TGTGCCAGCAGCCCCCGAGCCCAAGAGACCCAGTACTTC. Together with reference TRBV7-9 and TRBJ2-5, the CDR3 gives the full variable domain: DTGVSQNPRHKITKRGQNVTFRCDPISEHNRLYWYRQTLGQGPEFLTYFQNEAQLEKSRLLSDRFSAERPKGSFSTLEIQRTEQGDSAMYLCASSPRAQETQYFGPGTRLLVL.

This clonotype came up a few times. The CDR3 bases are TGTGCCAGCCGGGACAGGGGATCCACCGGGGAGCTGTTTTTT. Translated: CASRDRGSTGELFF. The V gene is TRBV6-2 or TRBV6-3, the J gene TRBJ2-2, with 10 bases that match TRBD1. CDR3 length: 14 amino acids. The germline V gene has CDR1 MNHEY and CDR2 SVGEGT. J was trimmed by 4 bases and V by 8 bases; bases with no gene match: 4.

This clonotype was counted ten times or more. V gene TRBV15 combines with J gene TRBJ2-3; D is ambiguous. The CDR3 length is 19 residues. CDR1 and CDR2 (germline): LNHNV, YYDKDF (reference sequence). V shed 1 base and J shed 2 bases, with 22 bases lying between them. The DNA of the CDR3 is TGTGCCACCAGCAGAGTTCTGCCACTCCAAGAGGCCTTCACAGATACGCAGTATTTT. It translates to CATSRVLPLQEAFTDTQYF.

The V call is TRBV6-5, the J call TRBJ2-5, with TRBD1 matching over 8 bases. V was pared by 8 bases and J by 7 bases, with 6 bases of the junction left unmatched. CDR3 length: 12 amino acids. CDR1 and CDR2 (germline): MNHEY, SVGAGI. In DNA form, the CDR3 reads TGTGCCAGCCTGGACGGACAGGGGACCCAGTACTTC. Translating it yields CASLDGQGTQYF.

This clonotype was found a few times. The rearrangement links TRBV20-1 to TRBJ2-3, with D perhaps matching TRBD1 (6 bases). This CDR3 is built from 15 residues. Trimming stripped 0 bases from V and 4 bases from J, with 14 bases between. Germline V gives CDR1 DFQATT, CDR2 SNEGSKA (reference sequence). In DNA form, the CDR3 reads TGCAGTGCTAGAGAGGACAGCCTGTGGGCAGATACGCAGTATTTT. This sequence encodes CSAREDSLWADTQYF.

V is TRBV5-1 and J is TRBJ2-1, with TRBD2 matching 11 bases. The CDR3 runs 17 residues. In germline, CDR1 is SGHRS, CDR2 YFSETQ. The junction had 8 bases not matched to a gene; V was cut back by 4 bases and J by 2 bases. Written as DNA, the CDR3 is TGCGCCAGCAGCCGTGGGTTAGCGGGGGGGCCCTACAATGAGCAGTTCTTC. This encodes CASSRGLAGGPYNEQFF.

In this sample, this clonotype turned up a few times. The chain joins TRBV12-3 or TRBV12-4 to TRBJ1-1; TRBD1 is a possible D gene (6 bases). V lost 4 bases, J lost 4 bases, and 13 bases lay in between. This CDR3 spans 14 amino acids. The CDR3 sequence is CASSSQGGITEAFF. The CDR3 DNA reads as TGTGCCAGCAGTTCACAGGGTGGGATCACTGAAGCTTTCTTT.

There are many counts of this clonotype. The V and J genes are TRBV6-2 or TRBV6-3 and TRBJ1-1; TRBD1 matches at 7 bases. The V gene's germline CDR1 is MNHEY and CDR2 SVGEGT. CDR3 length: 14 residues. The ends lost 5 bases at V and 1 base at J; junction bases unmatched: 4. CDR3 DNA sequence: TGTGCCAGCAGTATCCGGGACAGGAACACTGAAGCTTTCTTT. Residues: CASSIRDRNTEAFF.

The rearrangement links TRBV6-5 to TRBJ2-7, with TRBD2 matching 10 bases. V dropped 2 bases and J dropped 2; count of bases not matched to a gene: 9. The CDR3 sequence is 17 residues long. The germline CDR1 and CDR2 sequences are MNHEY and SVGAGI. The CDR3, as DNA: TGTGCCAGCAGTTACAGGACTAGCGGAAGAAGTCCCTACGAGCAGTACTTC. It is translated as CASSYRTSGRSPYEQYF.

Many counts were recorded for this clonotype. V and J are TRBV12-3 or TRBV12-4 and TRBJ2-5, with D unclear. The V end was cut by 6 bases, the J end by 1 base, with 6 bases between. The CDR3 totals 12 residues. The CDR3 loop reads CASSLTQETQYF. The CDR3 nucleotides read TGTGCCAGCAGCTTAACCCAAGAGACCCAGTACTTC.

The chain couples TRBV6-2 or TRBV6-3 to TRBJ2-3; maybe TRBD2 (6 bases). Germline V gene sequence: CDR1 MNHEY, CDR2 SVGEGT. V was pared by 0 bases and J by 3 bases, with 10 bases between. This CDR3 has 15 amino acids. CDR3: CASSYSQGGTDTQYF. The CDR3 DNA is TGTGCCAGCAGTTACTCGCAGGGAGGAACAGATACGCAGTATTTT.

This clonotype occurred a few times. This sequence joins TRBV7-3 and TRBJ1-4; a possible D gene is TRBD1 (5 bases). Germline assignment: CDR1 SGHTA and CDR2 FQGTGA. V lost 5 bases to trimming and J lost 7 bases, with 11 bases between them. This CDR3 contains 13 residues. The CDR3 nucleotides read TGTGCCAGCAGCAGGGGAACGGGTGAAAAACTGTTTTTT. Encoded protein: CASSRGTGEKLFF.

The table lists this clonotype with many counts. Sequence at one end of the junction differs from germline and may be a read error. The rearrangement links TRBV5-1 to TRBJ2-1, with TRBD2 as a possible D gene (6 bases). The CDR3 extends over 11 amino acids. Germline assignment: CDR1 SGHRS and CDR2 YFSETQ. The CDR3, as DNA: TGCGCCAGCTCTCGGGGACTCCTCGAGATCTTC. This sequence encodes CASSRGLLEIF.